The rows below give T cell receptor beta chains drawn from one sample of a study of PD-1 blockade in mismatch repair-deficient tumors. Measured with immunoSEQ multiplex PCR; TCRdb has only the in-frame clones, and not every one. The sample records 100,000 to 150,000 clones, roughly nine tenths being singletons. Sequencing used peripheral blood, obtained 44 weeks after starting pembrolizumab. The receptors derive from an adult with mismatch repair-deficient cancer. Each CDR3 is given with its conserved first and last residue. D genes are given only for firm matches. A clone size is listed for some rows: how often the clone was seen (once, few, many), or a class if it is expanded.

clone size: NA; V gene: TRBV6-1; D gene: NA; J gene: TRBJ1-4; CDR3 protein: CASSDILNEKLFF; CDR3 DNA: TGTGCCAGCAGTGATATCTTAAATGAAAAACTGTTTTTT
clone size: NA; V gene: TRBV5-5; D gene: NA; J gene: TRBJ1-1; CDR3 protein: CASSLWTTPNTEAFF; CDR3 DNA: TGTGCCAGCAGCTTGTGGACTACCCCCAACACTGAAGCTTTCTTT
clone size: NA; V gene: TRBV19; D gene: NA; J gene: TRBJ2-7; CDR3 protein: CASSMGYEQYF; CDR3 DNA: TGTGCCAGTAGTATGGGATACGAGCAGTACTTC
clone size: NA; V gene: TRBV7-8; D gene: NA; J gene: TRBJ2-5; CDR3 protein: CASGTTGIGKTQYF; CDR3 DNA: TGTGCCAGCGGAACTACAGGGATTGGAAAGACCCAGTACTTC
clone size: NA; V gene: TRBV9; D gene: TRBD2; J gene: TRBJ2-1; CDR3 protein: CASSDSGSLDEQFF; CDR3 DNA: TGTGCCAGCAGCGATAGCGGGAGTCTAGATGAGCAGTTCTTC
clone size: NA; V gene: TRBV4-1; D gene: TRBD1; J gene: TRBJ2-5; CDR3 protein: CASSQAGGGETQYF; CDR3 DNA: TGCGCCAGCAGCCAAGCAGGGGGCGGTGAGACCCAGTACTTC
clone size: NA; V gene: TRBV5-1; D gene: NA; J gene: TRBJ2-5; CDR3 protein: CASSLFIQETQYF; CDR3 DNA: TGCGCCAGCAGCTTGTTTATCCAAGAGACCCAGTACTTC
clone size: few; V gene: TRBV5-1; D gene: TRBD2; J gene: TRBJ2-1; CDR3 protein: CASRGLAGLYNEQFF; CDR3 DNA: TGCGCCAGCAGAGGTCTAGCGGGCCTTTACAATGAGCAGTTCTTC
clone size: NA; V gene: TRBV30; D gene: NA; J gene: TRBJ1-4; CDR3 protein: CAWSLGHSNEKLFF; CDR3 DNA: TGTGCCTGGAGTTTGGGACACAGTAATGAAAAACTGTTTTTT
clone size: NA; V gene: TRBV11-2; D gene: NA; J gene: TRBJ2-5; CDR3 protein: CASSLRMGSQETQYF; CDR3 DNA: TGTGCCAGCAGCTTAAGAATGGGCAGCCAAGAGACCCAGTACTTC
clone size: NA; V gene: TRBV19; D gene: NA; J gene: TRBJ2-2; CDR3 protein: CASSIALGVLNTGELFF; CDR3 DNA: TGTGCCAGTAGTATTGCTCTTGGGGTATTGAACACCGGGGAGCTGTTTTTT
clone size: NA; V gene: TRBV7-6; D gene: NA; J gene: TRBJ2-3; CDR3 protein: CASSLGAGRGTDTQYF; CDR3 DNA: TGTGCCAGCAGCTTAGGGGCGGGTAGGGGCACAGATACGCAGTATTTT
clone size: NA; V gene: TRBV7-2; D gene: NA; J gene: TRBJ2-3; CDR3 protein: CASSLGSSGGLTDTQYF; CDR3 DNA: TGTGCCAGCAGCTTGGGTTCGTCGGGCGGACTCACAGATACGCAGTATTTT
clone size: NA; V gene: TRBV5-4; D gene: TRBD1; J gene: TRBJ1-2; CDR3 protein: CASRYGTGYGYTF; CDR3 DNA: TGTGCCAGCAGATACGGGACAGGCTATGGCTACACCTTC
clone size: NA; V gene: TRBV10-3; D gene: TRBD2; J gene: TRBJ2-3; CDR3 protein: CAISALAGGKDTQYF; CDR3 DNA: TGTGCCATCAGTGCCTTAGCGGGAGGGAAAGATACGCAGTATTTT
clone size: NA; V gene: TRBV30; D gene: TRBD2; J gene: TRBJ2-3; CDR3 protein: CAWGGATSGNTDTQYF; CDR3 DNA: TGTGCCTGGGGGGGAGCCACTAGCGGGAACACAGATACGCAGTATTTT
clone size: once; V gene: TRBV2; D gene: TRBD2; J gene: TRBJ2-5; CDR3 protein: CASVGEGYQETQYF; CDR3 DNA: TGTGCCAGCGTGGGGGAGGGGTACCAAGAGACCCAGTACTTC
clone size: NA; V gene: TRBV6-4; D gene: NA; J gene: TRBJ2-3; CDR3 protein: CASSDSGGKPRDTQYF; CDR3 DNA: TGTGCCAGCAGTGACTCTGGCGGCAAACCGAGAGATACGCAGTATTTT
clone size: NA; V gene: TRBV28; D gene: TRBD2; J gene: TRBJ2-7; CDR3 protein: CASSFERLAGVLYEQYF; CDR3 DNA: TGTGCCAGCAGTTTTGAGAGACTAGCGGGAGTTTTGTACGAGCAGTACTTC
clone size: NA; V gene: TRBV19; D gene: TRBD2; J gene: TRBJ2-5; CDR3 protein: CASSIRGSGREQETQYF; CDR3 DNA: TGTGCCAGTAGTATTCGGGGTAGCGGGAGGGAGCAAGAGACCCAGTACTTC
clone size: NA; V gene: TRBV7-9; D gene: TRBD2; J gene: TRBJ2-1; CDR3 protein: CASSPGTSGYNEQFF; CDR3 DNA: TGTGCCAGCAGCCCCGGGACTAGCGGATACAATGAGCAGTTCTTC
clone size: NA; V gene: TRBV4-3; D gene: TRBD2; J gene: TRBJ2-5; CDR3 protein: CASSQDWGGEETQYF; CDR3 DNA: TGCGCCAGCAGCCAAGATTGGGGGGGGGAAGAGACCCAGTACTTC
clone size: NA; V gene: TRBV7-9; D gene: TRBD2; J gene: TRBJ2-2; CDR3 protein: CASSLLPSGTTGELFF; CDR3 DNA: TGTGCCAGCAGCTTATTGCCTAGCGGGACAACCGGGGAGCTGTTTTTT
clone size: NA; V gene: TRBV5-1; D gene: TRBD1; J gene: TRBJ1-2; CDR3 protein: CASSRGTGGGNYGYTF; CDR3 DNA: TGCGCCAGCAGCCGCGGGACAGGGGGCGGAAACTATGGCTACACCTTC
clone size: NA; V gene: TRBV12-5; D gene: NA; J gene: TRBJ2-1; CDR3 protein: CASGLSTGDWSSYNEQFF; CDR3 DNA: TGTGCTAGTGGTTTGTCAACCGGGGACTGGAGCTCCTACAATGAGCAGTTCTTC
clone size: NA; V gene: TRBV30; D gene: TRBD1; J gene: TRBJ2-6; CDR3 protein: CAWGTGGVSGANVLTF; CDR3 DNA: TGTGCCTGGGGGACAGGGGGCGTATCTGGGGCCAACGTCCTGACTTTC
clone size: NA; V gene: TRBV5-1; D gene: NA; J gene: TRBJ2-2; CDR3 protein: CASSLVGTGELFF; CDR3 DNA: TGCGCCAGCAGCTTGGTAGGGACCGGGGAGCTGTTTTTT
clone size: NA; V gene: TRBV5-1; D gene: TRBD1; J gene: TRBJ1-3; CDR3 protein: CASSLDDRGVGNTIYF; CDR3 DNA: TGCGCCAGCAGCTTGGATGACAGGGGAGTTGGAAACACCATATATTTT
clone size: NA; V gene: TRBV18; D gene: NA; J gene: TRBJ2-7; CDR3 protein: CASSRIGGRSHEQYF; CDR3 DNA: TGTGCCAGCTCACGCATAGGAGGACGCAGCCACGAGCAGTACTTC
clone size: NA; V gene: TRBV19; D gene: NA; J gene: TRBJ2-5; CDR3 protein: CASRGLETQYF; CDR3 DNA: TGTGCCAGTAGGGGGTTGGAGACCCAGTACTTC